The 30 T cell receptor beta chains reported below all come from one sample, sequenced in a study of molecular identifiers for immune sequencing clone quantification. Using its own MiXCR run on the PCR reads, TCRdb lists one record per CDR3 protein. The sample has under 650,000 distinct CDR3 sequences, just under 20% seen once; the top ten hold roughly 0.9%. The sample comprised naive CD8+ T cells from blood, with Jurkat cell RNA spiked in. Regarding subset: FACS-sorted CD8+CD4-CCR7+CD45RA+ naive T cells. The source of these receptors is a human donor in good health. Some libraries in this study had Jurkat cell RNA spiked in.

This clonotype was found a few times. The rearrangement uses TRBV4-1 and TRBJ2-3; 13 nucleotides line up with TRBD2. The CDR3 runs 16 residues. Trimming removed 2 bases from V and 5 bases from J; junction bases left unmatched: 4. The V gene's germline CDR1 is MGHRA and CDR2 YSYEKL. This CDR3 is CASSQIGLAGEDTQYF. Here the CDR3 DNA reads TGCGCCAGCAGCCAAATAGGACTAGCGGGAGAAGATACGCAGTATTTT.

On this clonotype: A much more abundant neighbour one base away suggests this may be a read error. This chain joins TRBV5-5 and TRBJ1-2; possibly TRBD1 for D (5 bases). The germline CDR1 and CDR2 sequences are SGHKS and YYEKEE (reference sequence). The CDR3 is made up of 15 amino acids. Here the CDR3 DNA reads TGTGCCAGCAGCTTTGTAGTAACAGGAAGCTATGGCTACGCCTTC. Protein: CASSFVVTGSYGYAF.

The chain employs TRBV4-3 and TRBJ2-7; 8 bases are shared with TRBD1. There are 16 residues in the CDR3. The trim removed 0 bases at V and 0 bases at J, leaving 4 bases unmatched. Germline loops: CDR1 LGHNA, CDR2 YSLEER. The CDR3 sequence: CASSQDRGLYSYEQYF. CDR3 bases: TGCGCCAGCAGCCAAGACAGGGGGCTATACTCCTACGAGCAGTACTTC.

Notes on this clonotype: Possible read error: a much larger clone is one base away. This sequence joins TRBV4-3 and TRBJ2-5, with D uncertain. Trimming shortened V by 1 base and J by 2 bases, and 11 bases separated the two germline ends. Germline V lookup: CDR1 LGHNA, CDR2 YSLEER. This CDR3 contains 15 residues. The CDR3 nucleotides read TGCGCCAGCAGCCAAGGGGCTGGGTGGCAAGAGACCCAGTACTTC. Translated, it gives CASSQGAGWQETQYF.

In its sample, this clonotype was seen many times. The rearrangement joins TRBV10-3 to TRBJ2-7; D uncertain. The V gene lost 4 bases and the J gene lost 1 base, with 8 bases spanning the gap. Looked up from germline, CDR1 is ENHRY and CDR2 is SYGVKD. This CDR3 spans 13 amino acids. Written as DNA, the CDR3 is TGTGCCATCAGTGGTGGTGGGTCCTACGAGCAGTACTTC. It encodes CAISGGGSYEQYF.

The chain employs TRBV5-6 and TRBJ1-6; D is undetermined. V lost 0 bases, J lost 14 bases, and 18 bases lay in between. The CDR3 is 15 residues long. From germline, CDR1 is SGHDT and CDR2 YYEEEE. Here the CDR3 DNA reads TGTGCCAGCAGCTTGGGAAGCTCGGCGGTTTTATCCCTCCACTTT. This encodes CASSLGSSAVLSLHF.

V gene TRBV6-5 combines with J gene TRBJ2-7; no reliable D call. V gave up 0 bases and J gave up 0 bases, with 9 bases separating them. The CDR3 spans 15 residues. Germline loops: CDR1 MNHEY, CDR2 SVGAGI. CDR3 bases: TGTGCCAGCAGTTACTCGAAACGGAGCTCCTACGAGCAGTACTTC. Protein: CASSYSKRSSYEQYF.

This clonotype came up many times. CDR3 nucleotide sequence: TGTGCCAGCTACCCGGCTCCGACAGGCACAGATACGCAGTATTTT. It specifies CASYPAPTGTDTQYF. The chain is built from TRBV6-2 or TRBV6-3 and TRBJ2-3, with D maybe TRBD1 (5 bases). V lost 8 bases and J 1 base, leaving 16 bases between the germline ends. This CDR3 comprises 15 residues. The V gene's germline CDR1 is MNHEY and CDR2 SVGEGT.

As for this clonotype: One base away lies a much larger clone, so this may be a sequencing read error. The chain is built from TRBV27 and TRBJ2-7, with D maybe TRBD1 (6 bases). There are 14 residues in the CDR3. Germline V gene data show CDR1 as MNHEY and CDR2 as SMNVEV (reference sequence). The V gene lost 6 bases and the J gene lost 5 bases, with 17 bases spanning the gap. CDR3 bases: TGTGCCAGCAGCATTCTGGGGGCGATTCACGAGCAGTACTTC. Encoded protein: CASSILGAIHEQYF.

The chain uses TRBV6-6 and TRBJ2-1; 8 bases line up with TRBD2. V dropped 2 bases and J dropped 2; count of bases not matched to a gene: 2. The germline CDR1 and CDR2 sequences are MNHNY and SVGAGI (reference sequence). There are 15 residues in the CDR3. In DNA, the CDR3 is TGTGCCAGCAGTTACGGAGCGGGGGCCTACAATGAGCAGTTCTTC. It translates to CASSYGAGAYNEQFF.

A note on this clonotype: A much larger clone lies one base from this, so it may be a read error. The rearrangement uses TRBV29-1 and TRBJ1-1, with D perhaps TRBD1 (5 bases). This CDR3 spans 12 amino acids. Germline CDR1 is SQVTM and CDR2 is ANQGSEA. The CDR3 DNA follows: TGCGGCGTTGAGCCCTCAGGGACTGAAGCTTTCTTT. Translating it yields CGVEPSGTEAFF.

This clonotype occurred many times. The V call is TRBV5-1, the J call TRBJ2-3; D may be TRBD2 (6 bases). Per the germline V gene, CDR1 is SGHRS and CDR2 is YFSETQ. Deletions cut 4 bases from V and 2 bases from J, with 11 bases between. The CDR3 totals 14 residues. The CDR3 sequence: CASSLLAFTDTQYF. The CDR3 nucleotides read TGCGCCAGCAGCCTGCTAGCGTTCACAGATACGCAGTATTTT.

This clonotype was counted between two and nine times. The chain's CDR3 is CASSYSGSLGYEQYF. CDR3 bases: TGTGCCAGCAGCTATAGCGGGAGCCTTGGCTACGAGCAGTACTTC. The chain has TRBV6-1 and TRBJ2-7; 9 positions match TRBD2. CDR1 and CDR2 (germline): MNHNS, SASEGT. The ends lost 6 bases at V and 3 bases at J; junction bases unmatched: 9. The CDR3 covers 15 residues.

The sample holds a few counts of this clonotype. The rearrangement joins TRBV7-9 to TRBJ1-6; possibly TRBD1 for D (5 bases). The V end was cut by 8 bases, the J end by 7 bases, with 12 bases between. This CDR3 comprises 13 residues. Per germline, CDR1 SEHNR and CDR2 FQNEAQ (reference sequence). The CDR3 sequence: CASGFSGNSPLHF. DNA for the CDR3: TGTGCCAGCGGGTTTTCAGGGAATTCACCCCTCCACTTT.

The chain recombines TRBV4-3 with TRBJ2-1; 7 bases are a match to TRBD2. CDR1 and CDR2 (germline): LGHNA, YSLEER. The CDR3 is 19 amino acids. The ends lost 4 bases at V and 5 bases at J; junction bases unmatched: 20. The DNA for the CDR3 is TGCGCCAGCAGCCCCTTGCCCCCCCTTGTTGAGGGAGGGGACAATGAGCAGTTCTTC. Protein: CASSPLPPLVEGGDNEQFF.

The chain carries TRBV6-2 or TRBV6-3 and TRBJ1-3, with D perhaps matching TRBD1 (6 bases). Germline CDR1 and CDR2: MNHEY and SVGEGT. The CDR3 is 14 residues long. V shed 5 bases and J shed 2 bases, with 10 bases lying between them. CDR3 sequence (DNA): TGTGCCAGCAGTCAAGGGGGGCCTGGAAACACCATATATTTT. Encoded protein: CASSQGGPGNTIYF.

This clonotype has at least ten counts. The rearrangement uses TRBV7-9 and TRBJ2-5; D is unresolved. Germline V lookup: CDR1 SEHNR, CDR2 FQNEAQ (reference sequence). The CDR3 runs 14 residues. V lost 1 base, J lost 2 bases, and 8 bases lay in between. Here the CDR3 DNA reads TGTGCCAGCAGCTTAGATACAGCACAAGAGACCCAGTACTTC. Its protein is CASSLDTAQETQYF.

On this clonotype: It may be a read error: a sequence one base away is much more abundant. The gene calls are TRBV5-1 and TRBJ2-7; TRBD1 matches at 10 bases. This CDR3 spans 14 amino acids. Germline V gene data show CDR1 as SGHRS and CDR2 as YFSETQ. The V and J ends lost 4 bases and 3 bases, in that order; junction bases with no gene match: 4. CDR3 sequence reads: CASSGDRGYYEQYF. CDR3 bases: TGCGCCAGCAGCGGGGACAGGGGTTACTACGAGCAGTACTTC. Filled out from reference TRBV5-1 and TRBJ2-7, the complete variable domain reads KAGVTQTPRYLIKTRGQQVTLSCSPISGHRSVSWYQQTPGQGLQFLFEYFSETQRNKGNFPGRFSGRQFSNSRSEMNVSTLELGDSALYLCASSGDRGYYEQYFGPGTRLTVT.

On this clonotype: This CDR3 fails to terminate in the conserved phenylalanine or tryptophan, so it likely reflects a read error. The gene calls are TRBV4-1 and TRBJ2-7, with D unresolved. Germline CDR1 is MGHRA and CDR2 is YSYEKL. V lost 4 bases and J 5 bases, leaving 12 bases between the germline ends. The length of the CDR3 is 13 residues. CDR3 in DNA: TGCGCCAGCAGCCTGTACGGACGCGACGAGCAGTACTCC. This encodes CASSLYGRDEQYS.

This clonotype came up a few times. The chain recombines TRBV15 with TRBJ2-5; 8 positions agree with TRBD1. Germline loops: CDR1 LNHNV, CDR2 YYDKDF (reference sequence). This CDR3 has 16 residues. V lost 4 bases, J lost 2 bases, and 9 bases stayed unmatched. CDR3 sequence reads: CATSIRDRNIQETQYF. The CDR3, as DNA: TGTGCCACCAGCATCCGGGACAGGAATATACAAGAGACCCAGTACTTC.

In its sample, this clonotype was seen many times. The chain carries TRBV7-9 and TRBJ1-1, with D possibly TRBD1 on 6 matching bases. The CDR3 runs 13 residues. Trimming shortened V by 10 bases and J by 5 bases, and 17 bases separated the two germline ends. Germline CDR1 SEHNR, CDR2 FQNEAQ (reference sequence). CDR3 loop: CATGVGGSTEAFF. The DNA for the CDR3 is TGTGCCACAGGTGTAGGGGGAAGTACTGAAGCTTTCTTT.

Note on this clonotype: A much larger clone differs from this one at a single base, so this may be a read error. The chain joins TRBV20-1 to TRBJ2-1, with 8 positions matching TRBD2. The CDR3 totals 11 residues. Germline loops: CDR1 DFQATT, CDR2 SNEGSKA (reference sequence). For the CDR3, the DNA is TGCAGTGCTAAACCGGGACTAGGTTTGCTCTTC. This gives the protein CSAKPGLGLLF.

This clonotype showed up many times. The J gene is TRBJ1-4, the V gene TRBV7-9, with D maybe TRBD1 (5 bases). CDR3 length: 21 amino acids. The germline gives CDR1 SEHNR, CDR2 FQNEAQ (reference sequence). Deletions cut 4 bases from V and 0 bases from J, with 27 bases between. The CDR3 loop is CASSSSRGIQESPATNEKLFF. In nucleotides, the CDR3 is TGTGCCAGCAGCTCCTCCCGGGGCATACAGGAGTCCCCGGCAACTAATGAAAAACTGTTTTTT. Combining the CDR3 with reference TRBV7-9 and TRBJ1-4 gives the whole variable domain DTGVSQNPRHKITKRGQNVTFRCDPISEHNRLYWYRQTLGQGPEFLTYFQNEAQLEKSRLLSDRFSAERPKGSFSTLEIQRTEQGDSAMYLCASSSSRGIQESPATNEKLFFGSGTQLSVL.

In the case of this clonotype: This may be a read error, as it is one base from a much larger clone. The chain couples TRBV9 to TRBJ2-3, with D possibly called TRBD1 or TRBD2 (5 bases each). From germline, CDR1 is SGDLS and CDR2 YYNGEE. Trimming shortened V by 4 bases and J by 6 bases, and 18 bases separated the two germline ends. The CDR3 extends over 15 amino acids. CDR3 DNA sequence: TGTGCCAGCAGCTCTCCGGTGGGCTGGGGGGATACGCAGTATTTT. Translation gives CASSSPVGWGDTQYF.

The rearrangement joins TRBV11-2 to TRBJ2-7; D remains unclear. Deletions cut 1 base from V and 2 bases from J, with 9 bases between. Germline assignment: CDR1 SGHAT and CDR2 FQNNGV. The CDR3 has 14 amino acids. The CDR3 loop reads CASSLVADAYEQYF. CDR3 sequence (DNA): TGTGCCAGCAGCTTAGTTGCGGACGCCTACGAGCAGTACTTC.

This clonotype has only one observation. Just one base apart from a much larger clone, this may be a read error. The chain combines TRBV29-1 with TRBJ1-1; maybe TRBD1 (5 bases). CDR3 length: 13 amino acids. Germline lookup yields CDR1 SQVTM and CDR2 ANQGSEA. V shed 7 bases and J shed 4 bases, with 16 bases lying between them. The CDR3 DNA sequence: TGCAGCGCTGGGGGTGACATGGGCACTGAAGCTTTCTTT. It specifies CSAGGDMGTEAFF. Full variable domain (rest looked up from reference TRBV29-1 and TRBJ1-1): SAVISQKPSRDICQRGTSLTIQCQVDSQVTMMFWYRQQPGQSLTLIATANQGSEATYESGFVIDKFPISRPNLTFSTLTVSNMSPEDSSIYLCSAGGDMGTEAFFGQGTRLTVV.

This clonotype was observed many times. The rearrangement links TRBV20-1 to TRBJ1-1, with D maybe TRBD1 (5 bases). V was shortened by 5 bases and J by 6 bases, with 16 bases between the two germline ends. The CDR3 runs to 13 residues. Germline values: CDR1 DFQATT, CDR2 SNEGSKA (reference sequence). CDR3 sequence reads: CSAPSEGAAEAFF. As DNA, the CDR3 is TGCAGTGCTCCATCCGAAGGGGCTGCTGAAGCTTTCTTT.

Note on this clonotype: Just one base apart from a much larger clone, this may be a read error. The rearrangement joins TRBV7-6 to TRBJ2-2, with D possibly TRBD2 on 5 matching bases. The CDR3 consists of 14 residues. CDR1 and CDR2 from the germline V gene are SGHVS and FNYEAQ. CDR3 loop: CASGPGDRAGELVF. In DNA form, the CDR3 reads TGTGCCTCGGGTCCTGGTGACCGCGCCGGGGAGCTGGTTTTT.

This clonotype was recorded once. A much larger clone lies one base from this, so it may be a read error. The gene calls are TRBV6-7 and TRBJ2-7; D possibly uses TRBD1 or TRBD2 (5 bases each). TRBV6-7 is known as an ORF, though its function is uncertain. The CDR3 loop spans 17 amino acids. The CDR3 region is CASSYSRGDGVTYEQCF. In DNA, the CDR3 is TGTGCCAGCAGTTACTCGCGTGGGGACGGGGTAACCTACGAGCAGTGCTTC.

At least ten counts were recorded for this clonotype. The chain carries TRBV4-3 and TRBJ1-1; no clear D. Germline-derived CDR1 and CDR2 are LGHNA and YSLEER. The CDR3 contains 14 residues. With 0 bases removed from V and 0 bases from J, the gap between germline ends came to 5 bases. Written as DNA, the CDR3 is TGCGCCAGCAGCCAAGATATTCTGAACACTGAAGCTTTCTTT. As protein: CASSQDILNTEAFF.